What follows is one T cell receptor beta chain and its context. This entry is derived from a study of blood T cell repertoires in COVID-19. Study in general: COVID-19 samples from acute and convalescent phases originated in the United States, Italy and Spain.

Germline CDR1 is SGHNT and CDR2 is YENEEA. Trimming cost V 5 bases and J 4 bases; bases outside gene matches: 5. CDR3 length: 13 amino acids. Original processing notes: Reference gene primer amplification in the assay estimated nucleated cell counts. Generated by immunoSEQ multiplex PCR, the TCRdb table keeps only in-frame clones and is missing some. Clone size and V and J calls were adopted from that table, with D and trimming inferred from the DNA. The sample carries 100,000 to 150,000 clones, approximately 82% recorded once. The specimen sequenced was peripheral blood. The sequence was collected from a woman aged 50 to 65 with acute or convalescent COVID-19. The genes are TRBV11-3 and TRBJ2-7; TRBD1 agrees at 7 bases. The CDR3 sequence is CASSPGTDYEQYF. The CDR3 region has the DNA TGTGCCAGCAGCCCCGGGACAGATTACGAGCAGTACTTC.